This T cell receptor (beta chain) was recorded in a study of T cells after yellow fever vaccination. As for the study in general: The SMART-Seq v4 Ultra Low Input method served to prepare the low-cell-number fractions.

A few counts support this clonotype. The target antigen is unknown. Study conclusions and caveats: Most primary-vaccination clones recurred post-booster (more than 95% CD4, around 88% CD8). Researchers cautioned that FACS-sorted repertoires could harbor abundant clonotypes contaminating from the bulk population.

The authors made TCR cDNA by 5'RACE template switching, adding a universal primer site and UMIs. One entry per CDR3 protein, called by TCRdb with MiXCR from the 5' RACE reads. The sample has roughly 330,000 distinct CDR3 sequences; approximately 3.9% are singletons. Deletions cut 3 bases from V and 1 base from J, with 18 bases between. CDR3 length: 17 residues. CDR1 is LGHNA and CDR2 is YNFKEQ in the germline V gene. This TCR came from a man between 18 and 35 years old who received the YFV17D yellow fever vaccine. The sequenced sample was PBMCs, obtained 5 days after the yellow fever booster vaccination. The chain has TRBV4-2 and TRBJ1-1; no clear D gene. This chain's CDR3 is CASSHALGRVGNTEAFF. The CDR3 region has the DNA TGTGCCAGCAGCCACGCGCTTGGGAGGGTAGGGAACACTGAAGCTTTCTTT.